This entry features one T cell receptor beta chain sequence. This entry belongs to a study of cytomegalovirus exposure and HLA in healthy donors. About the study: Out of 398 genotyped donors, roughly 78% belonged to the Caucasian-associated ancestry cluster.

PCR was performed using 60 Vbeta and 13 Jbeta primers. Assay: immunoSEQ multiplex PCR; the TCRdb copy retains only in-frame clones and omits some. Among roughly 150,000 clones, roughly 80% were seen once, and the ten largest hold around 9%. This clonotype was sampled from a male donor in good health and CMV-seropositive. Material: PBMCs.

CDR3 sequence (DNA): TGTGCCAGCAGTCTCCCCGGGACAGGGACCTACGAGCAGTACTTC. Translation gives CASSLPGTGTYEQYF. The chain couples TRBV28 to TRBJ2-7; 9 nucleotides line up with TRBD1. Trimming cost V 5 bases and J 2 bases; bases outside gene matches: 7. This CDR3 spans 15 amino acids. CDR1 and CDR2 (germline): MDHEN, SYDVKM.